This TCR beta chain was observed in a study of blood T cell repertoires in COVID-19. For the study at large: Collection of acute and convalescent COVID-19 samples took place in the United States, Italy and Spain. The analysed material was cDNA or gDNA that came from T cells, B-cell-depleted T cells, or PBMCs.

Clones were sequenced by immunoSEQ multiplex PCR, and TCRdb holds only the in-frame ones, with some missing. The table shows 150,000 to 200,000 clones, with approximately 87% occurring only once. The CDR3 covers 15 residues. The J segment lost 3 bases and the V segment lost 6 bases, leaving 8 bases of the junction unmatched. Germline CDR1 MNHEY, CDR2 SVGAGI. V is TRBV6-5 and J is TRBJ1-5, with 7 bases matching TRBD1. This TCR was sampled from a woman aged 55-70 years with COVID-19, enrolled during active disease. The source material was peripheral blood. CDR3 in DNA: TGTGCCAGCAGACCCGACAGGGACCTCAATCAGCCCCAGCATTTT. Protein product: CASRPDRDLNQPQHF.